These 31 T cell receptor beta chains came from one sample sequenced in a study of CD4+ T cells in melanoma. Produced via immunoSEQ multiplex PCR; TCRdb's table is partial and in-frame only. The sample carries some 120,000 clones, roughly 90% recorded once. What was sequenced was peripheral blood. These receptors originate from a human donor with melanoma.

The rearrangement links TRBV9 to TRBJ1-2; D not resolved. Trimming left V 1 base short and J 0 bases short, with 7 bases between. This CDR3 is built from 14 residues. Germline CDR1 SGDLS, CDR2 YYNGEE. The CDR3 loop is CASSVTLANYGYTF. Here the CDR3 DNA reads TGTGCCAGCAGCGTAACCCTAGCTAACTATGGCTACACCTTC.

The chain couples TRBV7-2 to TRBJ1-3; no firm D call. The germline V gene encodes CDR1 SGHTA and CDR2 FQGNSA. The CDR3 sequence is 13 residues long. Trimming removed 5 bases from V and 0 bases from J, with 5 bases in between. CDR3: CASSTSSGNTIYF. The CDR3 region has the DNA TGTGCCAGCAGCACCTCCTCTGGAAACACCATATATTTT.

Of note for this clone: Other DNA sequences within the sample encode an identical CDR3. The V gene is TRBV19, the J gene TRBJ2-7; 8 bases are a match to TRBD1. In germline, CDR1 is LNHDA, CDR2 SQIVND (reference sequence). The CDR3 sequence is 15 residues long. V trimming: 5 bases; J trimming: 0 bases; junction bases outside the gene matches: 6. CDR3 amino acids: CASSSNRGDSYEQYF. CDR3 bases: TGTGCCAGTAGTTCAAACAGGGGGGACTCCTACGAGCAGTACTTC.

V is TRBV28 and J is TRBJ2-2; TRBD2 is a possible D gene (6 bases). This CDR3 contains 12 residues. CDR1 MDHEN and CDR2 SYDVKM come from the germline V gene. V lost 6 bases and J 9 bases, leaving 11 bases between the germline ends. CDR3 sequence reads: CASRASVRELFF. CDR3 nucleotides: TGTGCCAGCAGGGCTAGCGTTCGGGAGCTGTTTTTT.

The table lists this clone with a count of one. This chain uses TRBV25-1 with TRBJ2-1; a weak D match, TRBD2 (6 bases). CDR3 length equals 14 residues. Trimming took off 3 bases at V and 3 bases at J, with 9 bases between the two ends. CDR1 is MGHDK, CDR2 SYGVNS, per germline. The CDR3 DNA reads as TGTGCCAGCAGTGACGGGAGTCTCTACAATGAGCAGTTCTTC. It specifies CASSDGSLYNEQFF.

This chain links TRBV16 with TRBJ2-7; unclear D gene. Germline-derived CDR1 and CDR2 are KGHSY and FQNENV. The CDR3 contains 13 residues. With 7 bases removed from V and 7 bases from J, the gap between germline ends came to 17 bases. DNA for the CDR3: TGTGCCAGCACCTACCTGTCTTCCTGGGAGCAGTACTTC. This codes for CASTYLSSWEQYF.

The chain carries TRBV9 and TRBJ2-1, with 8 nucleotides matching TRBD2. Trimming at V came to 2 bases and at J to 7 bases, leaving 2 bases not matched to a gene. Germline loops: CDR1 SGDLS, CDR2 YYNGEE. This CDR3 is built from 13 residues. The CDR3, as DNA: TGTGCCAGCAGCGTCCCGGGAGGGAATGAGCAGTTCTTC. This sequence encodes CASSVPGGNEQFF.

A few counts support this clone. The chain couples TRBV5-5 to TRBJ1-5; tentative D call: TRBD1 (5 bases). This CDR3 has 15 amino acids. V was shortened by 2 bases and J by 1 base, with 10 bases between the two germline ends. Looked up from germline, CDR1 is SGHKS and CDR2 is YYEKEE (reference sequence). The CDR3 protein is CASSLMDISNQPQHF. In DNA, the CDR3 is TGTGCCAGCAGCTTAATGGACATAAGCAATCAGCCCCAGCATTTT. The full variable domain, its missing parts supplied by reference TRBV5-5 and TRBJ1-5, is DAGVTQSPTHLIKTRGQQVTLRCSPISGHKSVSWYQQVLGQGPQFIFQYYEKEERGRGNFPDRFSARQFPNYSSELNVNALLLGDSALYLCASSLMDISNQPQHFGDGTRLSIL.

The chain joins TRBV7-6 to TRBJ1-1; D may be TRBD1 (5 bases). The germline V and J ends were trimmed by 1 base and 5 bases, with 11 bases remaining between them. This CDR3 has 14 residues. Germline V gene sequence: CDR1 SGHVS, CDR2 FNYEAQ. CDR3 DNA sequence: TGTGCCAGCAGCTTAGGTGAGGGGAGGACTGAAGCTTTCTTT. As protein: CASSLGEGRTEAFF.

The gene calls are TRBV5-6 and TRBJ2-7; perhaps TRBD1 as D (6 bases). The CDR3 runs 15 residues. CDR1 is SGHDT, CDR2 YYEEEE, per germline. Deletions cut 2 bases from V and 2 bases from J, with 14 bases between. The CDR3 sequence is CASSLIRGLTYEQYF. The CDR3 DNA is TGTGCCAGCAGCTTAATCAGGGGCCTGACCTACGAGCAGTACTTC.

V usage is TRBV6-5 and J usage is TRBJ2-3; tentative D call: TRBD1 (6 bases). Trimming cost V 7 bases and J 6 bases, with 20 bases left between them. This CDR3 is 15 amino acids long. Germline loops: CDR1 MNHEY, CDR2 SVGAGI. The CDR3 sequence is CASTPLAGEVDTQYF. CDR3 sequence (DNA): TGTGCCAGCACCCCCCTGGCAGGGGAAGTTGATACGCAGTATTTT.

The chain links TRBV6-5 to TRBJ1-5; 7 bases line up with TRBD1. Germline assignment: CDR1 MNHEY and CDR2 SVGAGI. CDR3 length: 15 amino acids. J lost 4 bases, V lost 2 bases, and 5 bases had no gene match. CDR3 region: CASSYTGQENQPQHF. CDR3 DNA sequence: TGTGCCAGCAGTTACACAGGACAGGAAAATCAGCCCCAGCATTTT.

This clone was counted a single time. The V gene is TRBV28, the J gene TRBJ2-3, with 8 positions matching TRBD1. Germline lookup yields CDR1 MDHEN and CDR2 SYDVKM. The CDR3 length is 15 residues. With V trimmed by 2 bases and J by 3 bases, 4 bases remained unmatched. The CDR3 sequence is CASSLAGGRTDTQYF. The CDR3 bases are TGTGCCAGCAGTTTAGCAGGGGGCAGGACAGATACGCAGTATTTT.

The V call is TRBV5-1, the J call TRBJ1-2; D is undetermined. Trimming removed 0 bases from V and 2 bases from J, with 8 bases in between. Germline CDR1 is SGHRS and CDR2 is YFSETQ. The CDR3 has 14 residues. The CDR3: CASSLALANYGYTF. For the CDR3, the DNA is TGCGCCAGCAGCTTGGCCTTGGCCAACTATGGCTACACCTTC.

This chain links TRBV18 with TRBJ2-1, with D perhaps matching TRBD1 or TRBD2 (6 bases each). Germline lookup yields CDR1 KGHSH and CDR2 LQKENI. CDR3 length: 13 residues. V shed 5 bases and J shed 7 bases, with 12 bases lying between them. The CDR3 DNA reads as TGTGCCAGCTCATCGAGAGGGGGGAATGAGCAGTTCTTC. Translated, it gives CASSSRGGNEQFF.

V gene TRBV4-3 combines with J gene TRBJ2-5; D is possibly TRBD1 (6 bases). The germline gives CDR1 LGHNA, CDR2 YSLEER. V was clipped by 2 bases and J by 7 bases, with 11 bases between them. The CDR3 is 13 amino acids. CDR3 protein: CASSQLGAGTQYF. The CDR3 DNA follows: TGCGCCAGCAGCCAATTGGGGGCCGGGACCCAGTACTTC.

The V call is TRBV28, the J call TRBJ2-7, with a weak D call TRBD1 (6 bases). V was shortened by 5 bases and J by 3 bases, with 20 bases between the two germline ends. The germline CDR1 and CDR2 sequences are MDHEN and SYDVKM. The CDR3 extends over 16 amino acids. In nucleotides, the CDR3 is TGTGCCAGCAGTCCTGTAACAGGGTCCCCACTCTACGAGCAGTACTTC. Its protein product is CASSPVTGSPLYEQYF.

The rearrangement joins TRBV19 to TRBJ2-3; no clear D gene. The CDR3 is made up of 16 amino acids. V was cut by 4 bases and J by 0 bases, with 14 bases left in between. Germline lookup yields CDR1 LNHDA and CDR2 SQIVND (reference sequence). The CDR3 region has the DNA TGTGCCAGTAGTAAGGAACCAGGCTTTAGCACAGATACGCAGTATTTT. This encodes CASSKEPGFSTDTQYF.

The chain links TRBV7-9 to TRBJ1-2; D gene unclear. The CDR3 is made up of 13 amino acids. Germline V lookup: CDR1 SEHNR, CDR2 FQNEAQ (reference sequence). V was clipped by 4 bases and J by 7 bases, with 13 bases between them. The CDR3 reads CASSSRTFIGYTF. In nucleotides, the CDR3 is TGTGCCAGCAGCTCCCGGACGTTTATTGGCTACACCTTC. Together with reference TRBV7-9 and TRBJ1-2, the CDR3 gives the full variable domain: DTGVSQNPRHKITKRGQNVTFRCDPISEHNRLYWYRQTLGQGPEFLTYFQNEAQLEKSRLLSDRFSAERPKGSFSTLEIQRTEQGDSAMYLCASSSRTFIGYTFGSGTRLTVV.

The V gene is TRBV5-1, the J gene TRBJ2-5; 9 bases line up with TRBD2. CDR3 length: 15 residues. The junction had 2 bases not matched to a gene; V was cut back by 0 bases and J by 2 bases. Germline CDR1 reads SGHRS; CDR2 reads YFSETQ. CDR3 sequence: CASSLVTSGQETQYF. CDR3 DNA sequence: TGCGCCAGCAGCTTGGTGACTAGCGGACAAGAGACCCAGTACTTC.

CDR3 sequence (DNA): TGCAGTGCTAGTCTCCGGGATACGCAGTATTTT. This codes for CSASLRDTQYF. This chain connects TRBV20-1 to TRBJ2-3, with unresolved D. Trimming cost V 3 bases and J 6 bases, with 7 bases left between them. This CDR3 is 11 amino acids long. Germline assignment: CDR1 DFQATT and CDR2 SNEGSKA (reference sequence).

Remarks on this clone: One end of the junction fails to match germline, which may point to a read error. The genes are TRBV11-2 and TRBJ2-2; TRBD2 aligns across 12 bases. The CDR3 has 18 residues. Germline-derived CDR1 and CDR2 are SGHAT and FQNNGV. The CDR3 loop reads CASSFPTSGRRGTEELFF. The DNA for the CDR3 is TGTGCCAGCAGCTTTCCGACTAGCGGGAGACGTGGTACCGAGGAGCTGTTTTTT.

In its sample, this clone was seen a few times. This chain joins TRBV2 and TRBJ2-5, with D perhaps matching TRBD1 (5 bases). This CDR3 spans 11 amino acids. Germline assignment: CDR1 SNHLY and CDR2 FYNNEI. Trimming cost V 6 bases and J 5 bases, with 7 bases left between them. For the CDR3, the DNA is TGTGCCAGCAGGGGGCGGGAGACCCAGTACTTC. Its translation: CASRGRETQYF. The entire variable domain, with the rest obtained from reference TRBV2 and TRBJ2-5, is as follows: EPEVTQTPSHQVTQMGQEVILRCVPISNHLYFYWYRQILGQKVEFLVSFYNNEISEKSEIFDDQFSVERPDGSNFTLKIRSTKLEDSAMYFCASRGRETQYFGPGTRLLVL.

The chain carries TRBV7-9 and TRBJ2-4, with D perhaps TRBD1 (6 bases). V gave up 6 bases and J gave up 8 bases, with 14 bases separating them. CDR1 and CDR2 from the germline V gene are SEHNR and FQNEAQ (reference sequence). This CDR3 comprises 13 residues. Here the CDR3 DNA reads TGTGCCAGCAGTCCGACAGAGGGGGACATTCAGTACTTC. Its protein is CASSPTEGDIQYF.

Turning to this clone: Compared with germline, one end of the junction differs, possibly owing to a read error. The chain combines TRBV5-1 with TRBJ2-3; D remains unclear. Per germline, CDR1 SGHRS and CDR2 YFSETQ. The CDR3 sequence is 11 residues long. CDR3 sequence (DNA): TGCGCCAGCCGCTTGGGGGATACGCAGTATTTT. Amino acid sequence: CASRLGDTQYF.

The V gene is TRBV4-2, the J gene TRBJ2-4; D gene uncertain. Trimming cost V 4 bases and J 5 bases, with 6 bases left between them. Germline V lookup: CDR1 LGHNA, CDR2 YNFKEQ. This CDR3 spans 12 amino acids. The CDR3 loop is CASSPRENIQYF. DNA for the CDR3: TGTGCCAGCAGCCCCCGGGAAAACATTCAGTACTTC.

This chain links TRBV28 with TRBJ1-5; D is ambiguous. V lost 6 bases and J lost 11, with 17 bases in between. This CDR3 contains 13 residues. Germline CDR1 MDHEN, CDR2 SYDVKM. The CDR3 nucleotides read TGTGCCAGCAGGACTAGTGGCTCCGAGGCCCAGCATTTT. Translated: CASRTSGSEAQHF.

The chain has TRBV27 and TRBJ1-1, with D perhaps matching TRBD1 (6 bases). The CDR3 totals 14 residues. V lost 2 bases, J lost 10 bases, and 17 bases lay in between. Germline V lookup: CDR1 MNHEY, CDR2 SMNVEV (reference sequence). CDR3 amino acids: CASSLLQGGVGAFF. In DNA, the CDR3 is TGTGCCAGCAGTTTACTACAGGGCGGAGTGGGAGCTTTCTTT.

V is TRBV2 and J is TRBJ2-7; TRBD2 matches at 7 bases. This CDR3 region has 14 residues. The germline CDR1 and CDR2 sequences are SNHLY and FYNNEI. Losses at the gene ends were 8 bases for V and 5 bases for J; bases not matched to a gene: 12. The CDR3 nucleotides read TGTGCCAGCTCGGTCCCCGGGGGGACCAACGAGCAGTACTTC. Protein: CASSVPGGTNEQYF.

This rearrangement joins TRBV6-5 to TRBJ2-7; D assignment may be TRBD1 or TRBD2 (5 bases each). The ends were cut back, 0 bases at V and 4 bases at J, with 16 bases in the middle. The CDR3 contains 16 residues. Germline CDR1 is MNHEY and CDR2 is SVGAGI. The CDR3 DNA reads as TGTGCCAGCAGTTACTCCGGGACCCATGGGAGATACGAGCAGTACTTC. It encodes CASSYSGTHGRYEQYF.

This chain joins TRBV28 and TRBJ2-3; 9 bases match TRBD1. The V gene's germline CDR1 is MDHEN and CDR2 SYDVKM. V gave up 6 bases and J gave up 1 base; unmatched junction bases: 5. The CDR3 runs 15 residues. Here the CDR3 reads CASSPTGGRTDTQYF. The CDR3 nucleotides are TGTGCCAGCAGCCCCACAGGGGGCCGCACAGATACGCAGTATTTT.